These 14 T cell receptor beta chains were sequenced from one sample in a study of neurological immune-mediated disorders. One entry per CDR3 protein results from TCRdb running MiXCR on the 5' RACE reads. The data show approximately 19,000 distinct CDR3 sequences, around 7.6% seen once. Sequencing was done on a sample of CD8+ T cells from blood. The receptor set was obtained from a woman aged 30 to 39 with HTLV-1-associated myelopathy (HAM/TSP).

The chain has TRBV20-1 and TRBJ1-1; TRBD1 is a possible D gene (5 bases). The germline CDR1 and CDR2 sequences are DFQATT and SNEGSKA (reference sequence). The V and J ends lost 0 bases and 2 bases respectively, with 10 bases between them. This CDR3 is built from 14 residues. The CDR3 here is CSARDQDSNTEAFF. In nucleotides, the CDR3 is TGCAGTGCTAGAGACCAAGACAGTAACACTGAAGCTTTCTTT.

This clonotype has a count of ten or more. V usage is TRBV6-2 or TRBV6-3 and J usage is TRBJ2-3, with unresolved D. Germline V gene data show CDR1 as MNHEY and CDR2 as SVGEGT. The V end was cut by 5 bases, the J end by 3 bases, with 15 bases between. The CDR3 is made up of 15 amino acids. CDR3 sequence (DNA): TGTGCCAGCAGTGGGCCTCTGGAGTCGACAGATACGCAGTATTTT. Its translation: CASSGPLESTDTQYF.

This clonotype was counted at least ten times. The chain uses TRBV7-9 and TRBJ1-1, with TRBD1 as a possible D gene (5 bases). Germline V gene data show CDR1 as SEHNR and CDR2 as FQNEAQ (reference sequence). The V end was cut by 5 bases, the J end by 0 bases, with 16 bases between. The CDR3 consists of 16 residues. CDR3 loop: CASSLDTPYLNTEAFF. The CDR3 DNA reads as TGTGCCAGCAGCCTGGACACCCCATATCTGAACACTGAAGCTTTCTTT.

The chain combines TRBV7-6 with TRBJ1-2, with 7 bases that match TRBD1. Trimming removed 11 bases from V and 8 bases from J; junction bases left unmatched: 8. The CDR3 runs 11 residues. Germline values: CDR1 SGHVS, CDR2 FNYEAQ. The CDR3: CAYATGDGYTF. In DNA, the CDR3 is TGTGCCTACGCCACAGGGGACGGCTACACCTTC.

By share, this clonotype ranks as medium-sized. This chain joins TRBV20-1 and TRBJ2-2; 11 positions agree with TRBD1. The germline V gene has CDR1 DFQATT and CDR2 SNEGSKA (reference sequence). With 0 bases clipped from V and 5 bases from J, the junction kept 11 bases outside the gene matches. This CDR3 has 18 residues. CDR3 nucleotide sequence: TGCAGTGCTAGAGATGGGGACAGGGGGTTCAGTGGGACCGGGGAGCTGTTTTTT. It translates to CSARDGDRGFSGTGELFF.

This clonotype occurred many times. The gene calls are TRBV7-6 and TRBJ2-2, with D possibly called TRBD1 or TRBD2 (5 bases each). The CDR3 covers 14 residues. V dropped 2 bases and J dropped 7 bases, with 11 bases sitting between them. Germline values: CDR1 SGHVS, CDR2 FNYEAQ. The CDR3 nucleotides read TGTGCCAGCAGCTTAAACGGGGCAGTCGGGGAGCTGTTTTTT. This sequence encodes CASSLNGAVGELFF. The entire variable domain, with the rest obtained from reference TRBV7-6 and TRBJ2-2, is as follows: GAGVSQSPRYKVTKRGQDVALRCDPISGHVSLYWYRQALGQGPEFLTYFNYEAQQDKSGLPNDRFSAERPEGSISTLTIQRTEQRDSAMYRCASSLNGAVGELFFGEGSRLTVL.

This clonotype was detected many times. The V and J genes are TRBV15 and TRBJ1-2; D unresolved. V lost 5 bases and J 10 bases, leaving 17 bases between the germline ends. Germline CDR1 and CDR2: LNHNV and YYDKDF (reference sequence). The CDR3 extends over 13 amino acids. The CDR3 region has the DNA TGTGCCACCAGCCCTGTTGAAGGGCAGGACTACACCTTC. Residues: CATSPVEGQDYTF.

Many counts were recorded for this clonotype. The chain combines TRBV7-6 with TRBJ1-5; D perhaps matches TRBD1 (5 bases). V lost 1 base to trimming and J lost 6 bases, with 10 bases between them. Germline values: CDR1 SGHVS, CDR2 FNYEAQ. The CDR3 spans 14 residues. The CDR3 coding sequence is TGTGCCAGCAGCTTAGGCAGGGCGACTCAGCCCCAGCATTTT. Its translation: CASSLGRATQPQHF.

The chain links TRBV10-2 to TRBJ2-2; D unresolved. The CDR3 loop spans 17 amino acids. The V and J ends lost 6 bases and 6 bases respectively, with 23 bases between them. The germline gives CDR1 WSHSY, CDR2 SAAADI. CDR3 coding DNA: TGCGCCAGCAGAACGCACAAGGGCCCATTTCGGGCCGGGGAGCTGTTTTTT. Translated, it gives CASRTHKGPFRAGELFF.

This clonotype was detected ten times or more. J is TRBJ2-4 and V is TRBV5-1, with a tentative D call TRBD2 (5 bases). The V end was cut by 0 bases, the J end by 2 bases, with 6 bases between. CDR3 length equals 14 residues. The germline CDR1 and CDR2 sequences are SGHRS and YFSETQ. The CDR3 DNA follows: TGCGCCAGCAGCTTGGGGGAGTCCAAAAACATTCAGTACTTC. It encodes CASSLGESKNIQYF. The complete variable domain, with remaining parts taken from reference TRBV5-1 and TRBJ2-4, reads KAGVTQTPRYLIKTRGQQVTLSCSPISGHRSVSWYQQTPGQGLQFLFEYFSETQRNKGNFPGRFSGRQFSNSRSEMNVSTLELGDSALYLCASSLGESKNIQYFGAGTRLSVL.

This clonotype was detected ten times or more. The chain employs TRBV9 and TRBJ2-2; the D gene is possibly TRBD2 (5 bases). This CDR3 has 16 amino acids. V lost 0 bases to trimming and J lost 0 bases, with 9 bases between them. Germline lookup yields CDR1 SGDLS and CDR2 YYNGEE. CDR3 residues: CASSVDPAANTGELFF. The CDR3 coding sequence is TGTGCCAGCAGCGTAGATCCAGCGGCGAACACCGGGGAGCTGTTTTTT.

This clonotype has ten or more counts. The V call is TRBV4-2, the J call TRBJ1-1; D gene ambiguous. Germline V CDR1 and CDR2: LGHNA, YNFKEQ. V lost 5 bases and J lost 1, with 14 bases in between. The CDR3 runs 15 residues. The CDR3 DNA reads as TGTGCCAGCAGCTTCCCGAGAGGAGGGAACACTGAAGCTTTCTTT. Translated: CASSFPRGGNTEAFF.

The table lists this clonotype with many counts. V usage is TRBV14 and J usage is TRBJ1-1; no clear D. Germline CDR1 SGHDN, CDR2 FVKESK. The CDR3 spans 13 residues. The V end was cut by 1 base, the J end by 5 bases, with 8 bases between. The CDR3 loop is CASSQVPGTEAFF. CDR3 DNA sequence: TGTGCCAGCAGCCAAGTCCCGGGGACTGAAGCTTTCTTT.

The sample holds many counts of this clonotype. The chain has TRBV5-6 and TRBJ2-1, with TRBD1 matching 7 bases. Germline values: CDR1 SGHDT, CDR2 YYEEEE. The trim removed 2 bases at V and 0 bases at J, leaving 2 bases unmatched. This CDR3 comprises 15 residues. CDR3 nucleotides: TGTGCCAGCAGCTTAGGGGGCTTCTCCTACAATGAGCAGTTCTTC. It translates to CASSLGGFSYNEQFF.